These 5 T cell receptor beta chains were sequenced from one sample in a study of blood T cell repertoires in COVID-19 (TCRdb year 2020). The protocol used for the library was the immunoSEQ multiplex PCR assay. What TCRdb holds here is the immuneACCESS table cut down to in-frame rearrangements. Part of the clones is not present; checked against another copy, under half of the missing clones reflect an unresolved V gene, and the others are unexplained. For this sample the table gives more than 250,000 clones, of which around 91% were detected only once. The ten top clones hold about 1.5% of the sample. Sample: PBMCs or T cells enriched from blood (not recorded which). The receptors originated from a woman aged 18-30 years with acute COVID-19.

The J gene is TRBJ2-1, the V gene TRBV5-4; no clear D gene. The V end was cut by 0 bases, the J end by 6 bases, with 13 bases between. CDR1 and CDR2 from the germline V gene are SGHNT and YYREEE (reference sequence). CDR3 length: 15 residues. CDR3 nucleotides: TGTGCCAGCAGCTTGGACCTCTCTACCCGCAATGAGCAGTTCTTC. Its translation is CASSLDLSTRNEQFF.

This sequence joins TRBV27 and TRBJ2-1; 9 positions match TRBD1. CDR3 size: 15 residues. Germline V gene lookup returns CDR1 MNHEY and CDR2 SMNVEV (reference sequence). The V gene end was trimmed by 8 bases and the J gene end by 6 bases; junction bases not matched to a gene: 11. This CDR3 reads CASQKQGAPVNEQFF. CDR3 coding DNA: TGTGCCAGCCAAAAACAGGGGGCGCCGGTCAATGAGCAGTTCTTC.

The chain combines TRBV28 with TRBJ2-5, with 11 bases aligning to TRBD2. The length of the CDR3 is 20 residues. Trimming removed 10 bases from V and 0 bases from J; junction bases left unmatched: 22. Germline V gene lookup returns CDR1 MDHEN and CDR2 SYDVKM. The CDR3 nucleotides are TGTGCCACCTCAGCCCCCGTACGACTAGCGGGATTTCAGTACCAAGAGACCCAGTACTTC. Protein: CATSAPVRLAGFQYQETQYF. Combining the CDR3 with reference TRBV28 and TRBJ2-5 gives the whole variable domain DVKVTQSSRYLVKRTGEKVFLECVQDMDHENMFWYRQDPGLGLRLIYFSYDVKMKEKGDIPEGYSVSREKKERFSLILESASTNQTSMYLCATSAPVRLAGFQYQETQYFGPGTRLLVL.

CDR3 bases: TGTGCCAGCAGCCCGGGGACTAGCGCCCACCAAGAGACCCAGTACTTC. Translated: CASSPGTSAHQETQYF. The chain has TRBV7-3 and TRBJ2-5; 10 positions agree with TRBD2. CDR3 length equals 16 residues. Losses at the gene ends were 5 bases for V and 0 bases for J; bases not matched to a gene: 6. Germline CDR1 reads SGHTA; CDR2 reads FQGTGA.

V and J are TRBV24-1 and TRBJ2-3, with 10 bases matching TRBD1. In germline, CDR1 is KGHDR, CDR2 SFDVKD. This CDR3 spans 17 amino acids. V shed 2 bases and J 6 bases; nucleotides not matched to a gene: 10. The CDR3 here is CATSDSGQGIAGDTQYF. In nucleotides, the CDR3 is TGTGCCACCAGTGATTCGGGACAGGGGATCGCGGGGGATACGCAGTATTTT.